The 21 T cell receptor beta chains reported below all come from one sample, sequenced in a study of CD8 T cells in ankylosing spondylitis. MiXCR, run by TCRdb on the 5' RACE reads, gives a single entry per CDR3 protein. The table lists 470,000 or so distinct CDR3 sequences, 26% of them singletons. For these TCRs, the target antigens are not known. The study, taken as a whole, reports: Seven to nine highly homologous variants formed a TCR beta motif that appeared characteristic of ankylosing spondylitis blood.

Sequenced: blood, either unsorted or a sorted T cell fraction (not recorded which). Receptors were obtained from a male donor with ankylosing spondylitis.

This clonotype was found a few times. CDR3 sequence: CASSSRTGSDTEAFF. CDR3 nucleotides: TGTGCCAGCAGTTCAAGGACAGGGTCGGACACTGAAGCTTTCTTT. The genes are TRBV2 and TRBJ1-1, with 8 bases aligning to TRBD1. CDR1 and CDR2 from the germline V gene are SNHLY and FYNNEI. V dropped 5 bases and J dropped 3; count of bases not matched to a gene: 8. The CDR3 is made up of 15 amino acids.

This clonotype has just a few counts. The V gene is TRBV5-1, the J gene TRBJ1-1, with D uncertain. Between the trimmed V and J ends, which lost 0 bases and 1 base, there was a span of 13 bases. The germline gives CDR1 SGHRS, CDR2 YFSETQ. The CDR3 extends over 16 amino acids. CDR3 coding DNA: TGCGCCAGCAGCTTGGTTTTTGGCTACACGAACACTGAAGCTTTCTTT. Translation gives CASSLVFGYTNTEAFF.

The rearrangement joins TRBV11-2 to TRBJ1-6, with 7 positions matching TRBD1. This CDR3 region has 14 residues. J gave up 7 bases and V 3 bases, and 3 bases lay outside the gene matches. CDR1 is SGHAT, CDR2 FQNNGV, per germline. For the CDR3, the DNA is TGTGCCAGCAGCTTGGACAGGTCGAATTCACCCCTCCACTTT. It is translated as CASSLDRSNSPLHF.

This clonotype was seen a few times. The chain recombines TRBV7-2 with TRBJ1-3, with D unresolved. CDR1 and CDR2 (germline): SGHTA, FQGNSA. V lost 5 bases and J 1 base, leaving 15 bases between the germline ends. There are 16 residues in the CDR3. The CDR3 reads CASSPSGVQSGNTIYF. The CDR3 nucleotides read TGTGCCAGCAGCCCTAGTGGGGTTCAGTCTGGAAACACCATATATTTT.

This rearrangement joins TRBV12-3 or TRBV12-4 to TRBJ2-1; TRBD1 matches 9 bases. Trimming cost V 7 bases and J 3 bases; bases outside gene matches: 4. The CDR3 consists of 14 residues. The CDR3 loop reads CASMPGQGYNEQFF. For the CDR3, the DNA is TGTGCCAGCATGCCGGGACAGGGCTACAATGAGCAGTTCTTC.

The chain is built from TRBV15 and TRBJ1-4; weak D call: TRBD1 (6 bases). Trimming removed 5 bases at V and 8 bases at J, with 18 bases between. The CDR3 loop spans 15 amino acids. Germline V gene lookup returns CDR1 LNHNV and CDR2 YYDKDF (reference sequence). The CDR3 spells CATSPRRGRGEKLFF. CDR3 DNA: TGTGCCACCAGCCCCCGAAGGGGGAGGGGGGAAAAACTGTTTTTT.

The chain combines TRBV15 with TRBJ1-5, with a possible D match to TRBD1 (5 bases). This CDR3 region has 14 residues. Germline V gene sequence: CDR1 LNHNV, CDR2 YYDKDF (reference sequence). V shed 4 bases and J shed 1 base, with 8 bases lying between them. In DNA, the CDR3 is TGTGCCACCAGCACGGGGGGAAGCAATCAGCCCCAGCATTTT. This gives the protein CATSTGGSNQPQHF.

V is TRBV20-1 and J is TRBJ2-3; D not certain. V lost 4 bases to trimming and J lost 4 bases, with 6 bases between them. Germline-derived CDR1 and CDR2 are DFQATT and SNEGSKA (reference sequence). The CDR3 runs 11 residues. The CDR3 DNA reads TGCAGTGCTATGACGGCAGATACGCAGTATTTT. This codes for CSAMTADTQYF.

V and J are TRBV30 and TRBJ2-7; weak D call: TRBD2 (6 bases). The germline gives CDR1 GTSNPN, CDR2 SVGIG (reference sequence). The CDR3 has 16 amino acids. Trimming shortened V by 3 bases and J by 7 bases, and 25 bases separated the two germline ends. CDR3 region: CAWSGLRGTVIWEQYF. Here the CDR3 DNA reads TGTGCCTGGAGCGGCCTCCGGGGGACGGTAATTTGGGAGCAGTACTTC.

This clonotype was seen a handful of times. CDR3 loop: CSASAGARNTEAFF. The CDR3 DNA sequence: TGCAGTGCTAGTGCCGGGGCCCGGAACACTGAAGCTTTCTTT. The V and J genes are TRBV20-1 and TRBJ1-1; D perhaps matches TRBD1 (5 bases). Germline CDR1 reads DFQATT; CDR2 reads SNEGSKA (reference sequence). CDR3 length: 14 residues. V shed 3 bases and J shed 1 base, with 12 bases lying between them.

The V and J genes are TRBV7-2 and TRBJ1-6; D is uncertain. The V end lost 4 bases, the J end lost 9 bases, and 13 bases lay between the germline ends. The CDR3 extends over 14 amino acids. Germline CDR1 and CDR2: SGHTA and FQGNSA. This CDR3 is CASSSDWASSPLHF. CDR3 DNA: TGTGCCAGCAGCTCGGACTGGGCCTCTTCACCCCTCCACTTT.

This clonotype was counted many times. CDR3 in amino acids: CASSRSGTGEQPQHF. The CDR3 region has the DNA TGCGCCAGCAGCCGGTCAGGGACAGGGGAACAGCCCCAGCATTTT. The chain recombines TRBV4-1 with TRBJ1-5; 10 nucleotides line up with TRBD1. The CDR3 is made up of 15 amino acids. J lost 7 bases, V lost 4 bases, and 7 bases had no gene match. Germline values: CDR1 MGHRA, CDR2 YSYEKL.

The chain employs TRBV7-9 and TRBJ2-1, with 9 bases identical to TRBD2. Germline loops: CDR1 SEHNR, CDR2 FQNEAQ (reference sequence). The CDR3 runs to 14 residues. V dropped 5 bases and J dropped 15; count of bases not matched to a gene: 14. CDR3 DNA: TGTGCCAGCAGCACACGAGGAGAGAGCGGGAGGCGGTTCTTC. This codes for CASSTRGESGRRFF.

The V call is TRBV19, the J call TRBJ2-3; 8 nucleotides match TRBD2. The germline gives CDR1 LNHDA, CDR2 SQIVND (reference sequence). The CDR3 is 14 residues long. V was pared by 5 bases and J by 2 bases, with 3 bases of the junction left unmatched. The CDR3 protein is CASSASGYTDTQYF. The CDR3 DNA follows: TGTGCCAGTAGTGCTAGCGGGTACACAGATACGCAGTATTTT.

This chain links TRBV6-1 with TRBJ2-3; TRBD2 agrees at 7 bases. The CDR3 runs to 16 residues. Unmatched junction bases numbered 13, after V lost 1 base and J lost 9 bases. Germline CDR1 MNHNS, CDR2 SASEGT. CDR3 sequence: CASSEVRGRATRTQYF. In DNA form, the CDR3 reads TGTGCCAGCAGTGAAGTCAGAGGGAGGGCCACGCGAACGCAGTATTTT.

This clonotype was observed a few times. The chain combines TRBV15 with TRBJ2-1; D is possibly TRBD1 (5 bases). V was shortened by 0 bases and J by 7 bases, with 10 bases between the two germline ends. The CDR3 has 14 residues. Germline lookup yields CDR1 LNHNV and CDR2 YYDKDF (reference sequence). The CDR3 DNA sequence: TGTGCCACCAGCAGAGATTTCAGGGCTAATGAGCAGTTCTTC. Its protein product is CATSRDFRANEQFF. Using reference TRBV15 and TRBJ2-1 for the parts outside the CDR3, the full variable domain is DAMVIQNPRYQVTQFGKPVTLSCSQTLNHNVMYWYQQKSSQAPKLLFHYYDKDFNNEADTPDNFQSRRPNTSFCFLDIRSPGLGDTAMYLCATSRDFRANEQFFGPGTRLTVL.

This clonotype was counted between two and nine times. CDR3 residues: CASSPDFLGAFF. The CDR3 DNA sequence: TGTGCCAGCAGCCCGGACTTTCTGGGGGCTTTCTTT. The chain recombines TRBV6-6 with TRBJ1-1; D not resolved. CDR1 MNHNY and CDR2 SVGAGI come from the germline V gene (reference sequence). The length of the CDR3 is 12 residues. V dropped 6 bases and J dropped 11 bases, with 16 bases sitting between them.

The sample holds a few counts of this clonotype. The chain uses TRBV15 and TRBJ2-7; the D gene could be TRBD1 or TRBD2 (6 bases each). The CDR3 has 15 amino acids. Germline CDR1 LNHNV, CDR2 YYDKDF (reference sequence). V gave up 5 bases and J gave up 6 bases, with 20 bases separating them. The CDR3 DNA reads as TGTGCCACCAGCCCCTCGGGGGCGATGGGGGTCGAGCAGTACTTC. Its translation is CATSPSGAMGVEQYF.

Only a few counts were recorded for this clonotype. The rearrangement uses TRBV5-6 and TRBJ2-2; D is ambiguous. Looked up from germline, CDR1 is SGHDT and CDR2 is YYEEEE. The germline V and J ends were trimmed by 0 bases and 4 bases, with 13 bases remaining between them. This CDR3 is built from 16 residues. The CDR3 nucleotides are TGTGCCAGCAGCTTGGCCCCAGCGTTGTTCACCGGGGAGCTGTTTTTT. Protein sequence: CASSLAPALFTGELFF.

This clonotype was observed many times. One end of the junction fails to match germline, which may point to a read error. This chain links TRBV29-1 with TRBJ2-7; no clear D gene. This CDR3 is 13 amino acids long. Germline V lookup: CDR1 SQVTM, CDR2 ANQGSEA. The CDR3 nucleotides are TGCAGCGTTGCCCAGGTTTCCTCCTCCGAGCAGTACTTC. This translates into CSVAQVSSSEQYF.

The rearrangement links TRBV12-3 or TRBV12-4 to TRBJ1-4, with D perhaps matching TRBD1 (5 bases). The CDR3 totals 14 residues. V lost 6 bases, J lost 7 bases, and 15 bases lay in between. This CDR3 reads CASSPTDSSEKLFF. The CDR3 DNA reads TGTGCCAGCAGCCCGACAGATTCTAGTGAAAAACTGTTTTTT.